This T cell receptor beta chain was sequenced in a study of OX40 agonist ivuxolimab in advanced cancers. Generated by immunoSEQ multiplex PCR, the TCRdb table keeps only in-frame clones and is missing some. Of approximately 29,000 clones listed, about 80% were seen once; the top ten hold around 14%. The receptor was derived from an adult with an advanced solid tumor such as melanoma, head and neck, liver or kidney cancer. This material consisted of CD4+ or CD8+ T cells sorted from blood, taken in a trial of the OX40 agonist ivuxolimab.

CDR3 in DNA: TGTGCCAGCAGCTTAGCGGTAGGGGGCCGTCAGCCCCAGCATTTT. Amino acid sequence: CASSLAVGGRQPQHF. This chain links TRBV7-6 with TRBJ1-5; 7 nucleotides line up with TRBD1. The CDR3 spans 15 residues. Germline-derived CDR1 and CDR2 are SGHVS and FNYEAQ. Trimming removed 0 bases from V and 6 bases from J; junction bases left unmatched: 5.